The sequence of this TCR beta chain was determined in a study of OX40 agonist ivuxolimab in advanced cancers. This table comes from immunoSEQ multiplex PCR, and its TCRdb copy is limited to in-frame clones, with some not included. The sample carries about 38,000 clones, roughly nine tenths recorded once. Germline trimming cut 9 bases from V and 0 bases from J; bases unmatched to any gene: 6. The CDR3 sequence is 14 residues long. Germline assignment: CDR1 SNHLY and CDR2 FYNNEI. Specimen: CD4+ or CD8+ T cells sorted from blood, collected in a trial of the OX40 agonist ivuxolimab. V gene TRBV2 combines with J gene TRBJ2-3, with TRBD1 matching over 7 bases. The clonotype originates from an adult with an advanced solid tumor such as melanoma, head and neck, liver or kidney cancer. CDR3 protein: CARQGVPSTDTQYF. The DNA for the CDR3 is TGTGCCAGGCAGGGGGTTCCTAGCACAGATACGCAGTATTTT. Filled out from reference TRBV2 and TRBJ2-3, the complete variable domain reads EPEVTQTPSHQVTQMGQEVILRCVPISNHLYFYWYRQILGQKVEFLVSFYNNEISEKSEIFDDQFSVERPDGSNFTLKIRSTKLEDSAMYFCARQGVPSTDTQYFGPGTRLTVL.